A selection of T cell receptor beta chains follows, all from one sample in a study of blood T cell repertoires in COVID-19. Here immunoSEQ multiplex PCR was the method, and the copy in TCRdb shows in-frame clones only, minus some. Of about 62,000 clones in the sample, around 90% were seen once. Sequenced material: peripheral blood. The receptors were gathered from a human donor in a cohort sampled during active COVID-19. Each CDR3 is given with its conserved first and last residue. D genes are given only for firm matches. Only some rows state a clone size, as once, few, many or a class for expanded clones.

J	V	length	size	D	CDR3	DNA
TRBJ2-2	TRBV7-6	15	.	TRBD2	CASRFGAGGTGELFF	TGTGCCAGCAGGTTTGGGGCGGGAGGCACCGGGGAGCTGTTTTTT
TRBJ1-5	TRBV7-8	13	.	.	CASTWSLNQPQHF	TGTGCCAGCACCTGGTCCCTAAATCAGCCCCAGCATTTT
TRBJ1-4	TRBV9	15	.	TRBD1	CASSAEDRGGEKLFF	TGTGCCAGCAGCGCTGAGGACAGGGGCGGTGAAAAACTGTTTTTT
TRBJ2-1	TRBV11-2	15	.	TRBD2	CASSLAASGSLRVLF	TGTGCCAGCAGCTTAGCGGCTAGCGGGAGCCTGAGGGTGCTCTTC
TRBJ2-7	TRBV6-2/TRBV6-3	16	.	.	CASSYSIRGTPYEQYF	TGTGCCAGCAGTTACTCGATTCGGGGTACCCCTTACGAGCAGTACTTC
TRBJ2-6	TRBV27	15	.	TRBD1	CASTSQGLGANVLTF	TGTGCCAGCACCTCACAGGGGCTCGGGGCCAACGTCCTGACTTTC
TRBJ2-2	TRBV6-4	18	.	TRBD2	CASIGTRGGFRVTGELFF	TGTGCCAGCATCGGGACTAGGGGAGGATTTAGAGTCACCGGGGAGCTGTTTTTT
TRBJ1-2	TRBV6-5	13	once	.	CASSYGAAAGYTF	TGTGCCAGCAGTTACGGGGCAGCCGCCGGCTACACCTTC
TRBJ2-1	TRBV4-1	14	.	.	CASSQGGGGWGQFF	TGCGCCAGCAGCCAAGGGGGCGGGGGCTGGGGTCAGTTCTTC
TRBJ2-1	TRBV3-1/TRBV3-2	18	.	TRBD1	CASSQACLRDRGYNEQFF	TGTGCCAGCAGCCAAGCGTGTTTGCGGGACAGGGGATACAATGAGCAGTTCTTC
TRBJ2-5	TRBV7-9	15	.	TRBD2	CASSPRGLAGETQYF	TGTGCCAGCAGCCCCAGGGGACTAGCGGGAGAGACCCAGTACTTC
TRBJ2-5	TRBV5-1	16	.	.	CASSLNGVYLGETQYF	TGCGCCAGCAGTTTGAACGGGGTTTATTTAGGAGAGACCCAGTACTTC
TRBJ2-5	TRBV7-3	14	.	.	CASSPRVRAETQYF	TGTGCCAGCAGCCCGCGGGTGCGGGCAGAGACCCAGTACTTC
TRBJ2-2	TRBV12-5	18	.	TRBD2	CASGLVRDGRENTGELFF	TGTGCTAGTGGTTTGGTACGCGACGGGAGGGAGAACACCGGGGAGCTGTTTTTT
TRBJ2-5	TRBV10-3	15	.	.	CAISGRGAVGETQYF	TGTGCCATCAGCGGTCGGGGGGCGGTTGGAGAGACCCAGTACTTC
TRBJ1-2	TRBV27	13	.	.	CASSSHPGYGYTF	TGTGCCAGCAGTTCCCATCCAGGGTATGGCTACACCTTC
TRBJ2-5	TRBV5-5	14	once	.	CASSLINQQETQYF	TGTGCCAGCAGCTTGATTAACCAGCAAGAGACCCAGTACTTC